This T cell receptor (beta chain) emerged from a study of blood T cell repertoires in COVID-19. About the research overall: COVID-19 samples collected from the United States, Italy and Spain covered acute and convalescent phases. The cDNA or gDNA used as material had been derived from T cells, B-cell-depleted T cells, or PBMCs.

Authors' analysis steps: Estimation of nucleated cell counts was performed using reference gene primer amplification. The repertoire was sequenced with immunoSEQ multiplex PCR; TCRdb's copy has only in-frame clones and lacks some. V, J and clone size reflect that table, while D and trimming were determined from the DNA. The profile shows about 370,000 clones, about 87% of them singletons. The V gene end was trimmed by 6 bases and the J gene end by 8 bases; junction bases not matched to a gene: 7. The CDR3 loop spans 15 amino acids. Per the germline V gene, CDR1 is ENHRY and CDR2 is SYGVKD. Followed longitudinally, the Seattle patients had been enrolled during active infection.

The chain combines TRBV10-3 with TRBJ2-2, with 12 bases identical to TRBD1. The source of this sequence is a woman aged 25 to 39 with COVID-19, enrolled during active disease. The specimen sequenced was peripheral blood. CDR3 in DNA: TGTGCCATCAGCCGGGACAGGGGGCGAGAAGGGGAGCTGTTTTTT. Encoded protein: CAISRDRGREGELFF.